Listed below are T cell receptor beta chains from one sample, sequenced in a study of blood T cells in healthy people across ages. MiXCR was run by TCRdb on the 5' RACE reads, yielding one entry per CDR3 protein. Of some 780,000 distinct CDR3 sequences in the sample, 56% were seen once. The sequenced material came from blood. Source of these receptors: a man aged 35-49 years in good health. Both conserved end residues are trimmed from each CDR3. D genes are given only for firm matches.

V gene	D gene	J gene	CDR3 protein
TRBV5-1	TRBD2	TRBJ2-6	ASSLSPGGSGANVLT
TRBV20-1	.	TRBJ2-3	SAGVVVGSDTQY
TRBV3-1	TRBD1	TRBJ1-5	ASSQDSDMYRGLHQPQH
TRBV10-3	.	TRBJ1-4	AISSDEKLF
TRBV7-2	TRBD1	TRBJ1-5	ASSRETGPNQPQH
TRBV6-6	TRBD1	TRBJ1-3	ASSRVLQGGSGNTIY
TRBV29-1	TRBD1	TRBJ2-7	SVDPGTGDYEQY
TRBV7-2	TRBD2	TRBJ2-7	ASSLGVGTSRY
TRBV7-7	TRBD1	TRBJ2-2	ASSPPGTGHGELF
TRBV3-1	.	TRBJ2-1	ASSQALTGAKNEQF
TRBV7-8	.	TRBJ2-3	ASSLAGRDTQY
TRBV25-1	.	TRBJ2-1	ASSVTGGLGEQF
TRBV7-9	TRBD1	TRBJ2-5	ASSSQGANNEQY
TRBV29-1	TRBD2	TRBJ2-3	SSTSGGPTDTQY
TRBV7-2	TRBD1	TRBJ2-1	ASSLMWTGSNEQF
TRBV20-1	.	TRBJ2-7	SARAAQSYEQY
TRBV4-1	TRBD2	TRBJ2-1	ASRGLASNEQF
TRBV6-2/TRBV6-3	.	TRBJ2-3	ASKASQTDTQY
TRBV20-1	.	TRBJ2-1	SARVLPNNEQF
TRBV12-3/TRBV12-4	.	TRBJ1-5	ASSGESIQPQH
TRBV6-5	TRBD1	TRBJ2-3	ASSPETGLTDTQY
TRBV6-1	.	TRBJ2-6	ASRENWSGANVLT
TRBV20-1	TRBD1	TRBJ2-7	SARDKGTGVYEQY
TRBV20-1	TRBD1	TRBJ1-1	SARDRSTGGYNYMNTEAF
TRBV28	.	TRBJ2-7	ASSPTTGTGEQGPLRYNEQY
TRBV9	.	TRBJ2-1	ASSYTLNEQF